A single sample is the source of the 11 T cell receptor beta chains below, sequenced in a study of blood T cell repertoires in COVID-19. Repertoires were generated with immunoSEQ multiplex PCR, while TCRdb's copy carries only in-frame clones and drops some. The sample has about 160,000 clones; over 75% are singletons. The sample consisted of peripheral blood. All receptors come from a man between 65 and 85 years old who had recovered from COVID-19.

The J gene is TRBJ2-1, the V gene TRBV19, with D possibly being TRBD1 (8 bases). The CDR3 is 19 amino acids. Trimming stripped 8 bases from V and 2 bases from J, with 28 bases between. Germline V CDR1 and CDR2: LNHDA, SQIVND (reference sequence). Written as DNA, the CDR3 is TGTGCCAGTGCAGGGGACAGGACTGAACCTAGCGGAGCCTACAATGAGCAGTTCTTC. This sequence encodes CASAGDRTEPSGAYNEQFF.

The chain couples TRBV5-1 to TRBJ1-2, with TRBD1 matching 8 bases. After removal of 7 bases from V and 4 bases from J, the junction contained 6 bases not matched to a gene. This CDR3 has 13 amino acids. Germline CDR1 is SGHRS and CDR2 is YFSETQ. The CDR3 loop is CASELGQGYGYTF. DNA for the CDR3: TGCGCCAGCGAACTAGGACAGGGCTATGGCTACACCTTC. Based on the CDR3 plus reference TRBV5-1 and TRBJ1-2, the full variable domain is KAGVTQTPRYLIKTRGQQVTLSCSPISGHRSVSWYQQTPGQGLQFLFEYFSETQRNKGNFPGRFSGRQFSNSRSEMNVSTLELGDSALYLCASELGQGYGYTFGSGTRLTVV.

The chain couples TRBV27 to TRBJ2-1, with 16 bases matching TRBD2. The germline CDR1 and CDR2 sequences are MNHEY and SMNVEV (reference sequence). V lost 0 bases to trimming and J lost 7 bases; unmatched junction nucleotides: 3. CDR3 length: 17 residues. The CDR3 spells CASSLSGLAGGLNEQFF. Here the CDR3 DNA reads TGTGCCAGCAGTTTATCGGGACTAGCGGGAGGGTTAAATGAGCAGTTCTTC.

The chain has TRBV6-1 and TRBJ2-3, with 10 bases matching TRBD2. The CDR3 extends over 17 amino acids. In germline, CDR1 is MNHNS, CDR2 SASEGT. V dropped 0 bases and J dropped 5; count of bases not matched to a gene: 8. CDR3 sequence: CASSEAGSGRGGDTQYF. The DNA for the CDR3 is TGTGCCAGCAGTGAAGCGGGCAGCGGGAGGGGAGGAGATACGCAGTATTTT.

The chain has TRBV4-3 and TRBJ2-3; a possible D gene is TRBD1 (5 bases). The V gene's germline CDR1 is LGHNA and CDR2 YSLEER. The CDR3 has 15 amino acids. The ends were cut back, 0 bases at V and 6 bases at J, with 13 bases in the middle. The CDR3 bases are TGCGCCAGCAGCCAAGATCTTAGGGGTGGTGATACGCAGTATTTT. Its translation: CASSQDLRGGDTQYF.

The gene calls are TRBV28 and TRBJ2-2; D gene unclear. The CDR3 contains 15 residues. V lost 1 base and J 2 bases, leaving 8 bases between the germline ends. Germline V gives CDR1 MDHEN, CDR2 SYDVKM. The CDR3 loop reads CASSLSWPNTGELFF. The DNA of the CDR3 is TGTGCCAGCAGTTTATCCTGGCCAAACACCGGGGAGCTGTTTTTT.

The J gene is TRBJ1-5, the V gene TRBV18; the D is unclear. CDR1 KGHSH and CDR2 LQKENI come from the germline V gene. This CDR3 spans 13 amino acids. V was shortened by 6 bases and J by 5 bases, with 11 bases between the two germline ends. As DNA, the CDR3 is TGTGCCAGCTCTCCTAAAAGAGATCAGCCCCAGCATTTT. Its protein product is CASSPKRDQPQHF.

The V and J genes are TRBV15 and TRBJ1-6, with 11 bases matching TRBD1. The V gene end was trimmed by 1 base and the J gene end by 3 bases; junction bases not matched to a gene: 8. The germline CDR1 and CDR2 sequences are LNHNV and YYDKDF (reference sequence). This CDR3 comprises 19 residues. The CDR3, as DNA: TGTGCCACCAGCAGAGGGGACAGGGGGAGCCAAGTCTATAATTCACCCCTCCACTTT. Translation: CATSRGDRGSQVYNSPLHF.

V usage is TRBV7-9 and J usage is TRBJ1-1; possible D gene TRBD1, 6 bases. The CDR3 is 13 amino acids. Germline V gene sequence: CDR1 SEHNR, CDR2 FQNEAQ (reference sequence). V lost 6 bases and J 4 bases, leaving 12 bases between the germline ends. CDR3 residues: CASSSQGGTEAFF. Written as DNA, the CDR3 is TGTGCCAGCAGTTCCCAAGGGGGCACTGAAGCTTTCTTT.

The chain is built from TRBV7-8 and TRBJ1-5, with D uncertain. Trimming pared 0 bases from V and 4 bases from J, leaving 7 bases between. This CDR3 has 14 residues. Per the germline V gene, CDR1 is SGHVS and CDR2 is FQNEAQ. CDR3 nucleotide sequence: TGTGCCAGCAGCTTAGCGGCCAGGAATCAGCCCCAGCATTTT. Amino acid sequence: CASSLAARNQPQHF.

The chain combines TRBV3-1 (or the pseudogene TRBV3-2) with TRBJ1-5; 7 bases line up with TRBD1. Trimming removed 0 bases from V and 5 bases from J; junction bases left unmatched: 10. Germline-derived CDR1 and CDR2 are LGHDT and YNNKEL (reference sequence). The CDR3 contains 17 residues. The CDR3 loop reads CASSQDVANRGYQPQHF. CDR3 coding DNA: TGTGCCAGCAGCCAAGATGTTGCTAACAGGGGCTATCAGCCCCAGCATTTT.